Sequencing of this T cell receptor beta chain was carried out in a study of T cells in Graves' hyperthyroidism and ophthalmopathy. General study results and limits: The blood repertoire included most of the expanded thyroid clonotypes above 0.001. Using 13 V-J features, a model discriminated ophthalmopathy from stable hyperthyroidism.

With regard to this clonotype: What it binds is unknown.

Authors of the study amplified TCR beta CDR3 regions from RNA transcripts. TCR CDR3 regions were first amplified by RT-PCR with HTBI primers. MiXCR was run by TCRdb on the multiplex PCR reads, yielding one entry per CDR3 protein. The sample lists 700,000 or so distinct CDR3 sequences; around 15% were seen once. The trim removed 6 bases at V and 1 base at J, leaving 11 bases unmatched. The length of the CDR3 is 17 residues. Germline V gene sequence: CDR1 MNHNS, CDR2 SASEGT. Cells are PBMCs isolated from roughly 10 ml of fresh blood. Sequenced sample: blood. This chain joins TRBV6-1 and TRBJ2-3, with TRBD1 matching 9 bases. The TCR comes from a man younger than 35 with Graves' hyperthyroidism. In nucleotides, the CDR3 is TGTGCCAGCAGCGCTAAGGGACAGGGAAGGGGCACAGATACGCAGTATTTT. This gives the protein CASSAKGQGRGTDTQYF.